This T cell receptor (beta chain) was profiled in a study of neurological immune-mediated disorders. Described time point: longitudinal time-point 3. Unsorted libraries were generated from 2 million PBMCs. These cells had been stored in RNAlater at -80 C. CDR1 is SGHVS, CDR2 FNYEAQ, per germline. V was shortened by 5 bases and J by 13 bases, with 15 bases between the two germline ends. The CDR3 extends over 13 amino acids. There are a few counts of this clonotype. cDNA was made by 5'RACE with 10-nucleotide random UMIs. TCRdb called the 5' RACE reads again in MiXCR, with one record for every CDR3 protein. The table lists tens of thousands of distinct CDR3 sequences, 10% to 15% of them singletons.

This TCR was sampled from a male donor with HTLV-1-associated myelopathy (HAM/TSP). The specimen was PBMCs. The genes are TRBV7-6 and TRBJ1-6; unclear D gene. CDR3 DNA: TGTGCCAGCAGCATAACGGAGGGTGCCCCCCTCCACTTT. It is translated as CASSITEGAPLHF.